The entry below gives a single TCR beta chain sequence along with its context. This sample is drawn from a study of blood T cell repertoires in COVID-19. Study information: T cells, B-cell-depleted T cells, or PBMCs supplied cDNA or gDNA.

J was trimmed by 5 bases and V by 5 bases; bases with no gene match: 11. Germline CDR1 is SEHNR and CDR2 is FQNEAQ (reference sequence). There are 15 residues in the CDR3. Measured with immunoSEQ multiplex PCR; TCRdb has only the in-frame clones, and not every one. The sample has about 88,000 clones, around 88% seen once. Sequenced material: peripheral blood. This receptor was identified in a woman in her sixties or seventies with COVID-19, enrolled during active disease. This chain connects TRBV7-9 to TRBJ2-5; 7 nucleotides line up with TRBD1. Here the CDR3 DNA reads TGTGCCAGCAGCCCTATCCGAGGGGGCCTGGAGACCCAGTACTTC. As protein: CASSPIRGGLETQYF.